Below, 9 T cell receptor beta chains from the same sample are listed, as sequenced in a study of T cells after yellow fever vaccination. In TCRdb, the 5' RACE reads were re-called with MiXCR into one record per CDR3 protein. The profile shows around 610,000 distinct CDR3 sequences, approximately 13% of them singletons. The input for sequencing was PBMCs, taken on the day of the yellow fever booster vaccination. The receptors stem from a young man who received the YFV17D yellow fever vaccine.

In this sample, this clonotype turned up many times. The chain employs TRBV7-9 and TRBJ2-2; 7 nucleotides align to TRBD1. The V and J ends lost 5 bases and 6 bases, in that order; junction bases with no gene match: 3. The CDR3 has 13 amino acids. Germline V CDR1 and CDR2: SEHNR, FQNEAQ (reference sequence). The CDR3 DNA sequence: TGTGCCAGCAGCCGACAGGGCCCCGGGGAGCTGTTTTTT. It yields the protein CASSRQGPGELFF.

This clonotype was seen more than once but under ten times. The V call is TRBV29-1, the J call TRBJ2-7, with D unresolved. Germline CDR1 reads SQVTM; CDR2 reads ANQGSEA. V lost 0 bases to trimming and J lost 2 bases, with 17 bases between them. The CDR3 contains 16 residues. The CDR3 here is CSVEDQMGPTAYEQYF. CDR3 in DNA: TGCAGCGTTGAAGATCAGATGGGCCCCACCGCCTACGAGCAGTACTTC.

The chain uses TRBV5-4 and TRBJ2-3, with D tentatively TRBD1 (6 bases). Trimming stripped 4 bases from V and 2 bases from J, with 17 bases between. This CDR3 region has 16 residues. Looked up from germline, CDR1 is SGHNT and CDR2 is YYREEE (reference sequence). The DNA of the CDR3 is TGTGCCAGCAGCGTGCAGGGGACCGCGAACACAGATACGCAGTATTTT. Protein product: CASSVQGTANTDTQYF.

CDR3 bases: TGTGCCATCAGTGAGGTCGGCAGGGGTCCTAGCGGGAGCTCCTACGAGCAGTACTTC. It translates to CAISEVGRGPSGSSYEQYF. The chain joins TRBV10-3 to TRBJ2-7, with TRBD2 matching over 10 bases. The germline gives CDR1 ENHRY, CDR2 SYGVKD. CDR3 length: 19 amino acids. The V and J ends lost 2 bases and 0 bases, in that order; junction bases with no gene match: 13.

Turning to this clonotype: At one of its ends the junction is not consistent with the germline gene, which may arise from a read error. The gene calls are TRBV6-1 and TRBJ2-2, with 7 bases lining up with TRBD2. Germline CDR1 reads MNHNS; CDR2 reads SASEGT. The CDR3 sequence is 14 residues long. DNA for the CDR3: TGTGCCAGCAATCCGGGACTATTCACCGGTGAGCTGTTTTTT. It codes for CASNPGLFTGELFF.

This clonotype was seen a handful of times. J is TRBJ2-7 and V is TRBV14; no clear D gene. Trimming cost V 2 bases and J 6 bases, with 11 bases left between them. Germline V CDR1 and CDR2: SGHDN, FVKESK. CDR3 length: 13 residues. CDR3 residues: CASSQWPSGEQYF. The CDR3 bases are TGTGCCAGCAGCCAATGGCCCTCGGGCGAGCAGTACTTC.

Worth noting for this clonotype: The conserved phenylalanine or tryptophan is not found at the CDR3 terminus, so this likely reflects a read error. The chain uses TRBV20-1 and TRBJ2-2, with D uncertain. CDR1 is DFQATT and CDR2 is SNEGSKA in the germline V gene (reference sequence). V was clipped by 4 bases and J by 7 bases, with 4 bases between them. The CDR3 length is 10 residues. CDR3: CSAIHGELFS. CDR3 bases: TGCAGTGCTATACACGGGGAGCTGTTTTCT.

This clonotype has only a few counts. The chain carries TRBV7-9 and TRBJ2-3; weak D call: TRBD1 (5 bases). V lost 5 bases, J lost 4 bases, and 13 bases lay in between. Looked up from germline, CDR1 is SEHNR and CDR2 is FQNEAQ (reference sequence). The CDR3 runs to 14 residues. CDR3 nucleotides: TGTGCCAGCAGCACAATTACAGGTTCAGATACGCAGTATTTT. Translated: CASSTITGSDTQYF.

This clonotype appeared a few times. The genes are TRBV5-1 and TRBJ2-2; D remains unclear. The V gene's germline CDR1 is SGHRS and CDR2 YFSETQ. V lost 4 bases to trimming and J lost 0 bases, with 13 bases between them. CDR3 length: 16 amino acids. The CDR3 nucleotides read TGCGCCAGCAGCCCAGACTGGCTAGCGAACACCGGGGAGCTGTTTTTT. It yields the protein CASSPDWLANTGELFF.